This T cell receptor beta chain derives from a study of regulatory T cells in long-lasting Graves disease. Whole-study findings and limits: With 2,741 shared public clonotypes, persistent patients exceeded new patients, who shared about a thousand. Peripheral blood alone, not thyroid tissue, underwent study. Persistent disease preferred TRBV28, TRBJ1-2 and TRBJ2-5.

This clonotype was detected many times. Its antigen is not known. The TCR beta library used iRepertoire HTBI primers with Arm-PCR amplification of CDR3. TCRdb reprocessed the multiplex PCR reads with MiXCR, giving one entry per CDR3 protein. The sample shows 300,000 to 500,000 distinct CDR3 sequences, around 20% of them seen only once. The length of the CDR3 is 15 residues. V was clipped by 0 bases and J by 3 bases; unmatched bases: 3. CDR1 KGHSY and CDR2 FQNENV come from the germline V gene. Described time point: persistent/refractory GD, antithyroid drugs over 5 years with positive TRAb. Scientists built the TCR library using RNA that was extracted from PBMCs.

The material sequenced was peripheral blood mononuclear cells (PBMCs), taken when the disease was refractory, from a patient treated with antithyroid drugs. This chain links TRBV16 with TRBJ2-7, with 9 bases identical to TRBD1. The clonotype was recovered from a female donor with Graves disease. The DNA for the CDR3 is TGTGCCAGCAGCCAATCGGGGACAGGGAACTACGAGCAGTACTTC. Amino acids: CASSQSGTGNYEQYF.